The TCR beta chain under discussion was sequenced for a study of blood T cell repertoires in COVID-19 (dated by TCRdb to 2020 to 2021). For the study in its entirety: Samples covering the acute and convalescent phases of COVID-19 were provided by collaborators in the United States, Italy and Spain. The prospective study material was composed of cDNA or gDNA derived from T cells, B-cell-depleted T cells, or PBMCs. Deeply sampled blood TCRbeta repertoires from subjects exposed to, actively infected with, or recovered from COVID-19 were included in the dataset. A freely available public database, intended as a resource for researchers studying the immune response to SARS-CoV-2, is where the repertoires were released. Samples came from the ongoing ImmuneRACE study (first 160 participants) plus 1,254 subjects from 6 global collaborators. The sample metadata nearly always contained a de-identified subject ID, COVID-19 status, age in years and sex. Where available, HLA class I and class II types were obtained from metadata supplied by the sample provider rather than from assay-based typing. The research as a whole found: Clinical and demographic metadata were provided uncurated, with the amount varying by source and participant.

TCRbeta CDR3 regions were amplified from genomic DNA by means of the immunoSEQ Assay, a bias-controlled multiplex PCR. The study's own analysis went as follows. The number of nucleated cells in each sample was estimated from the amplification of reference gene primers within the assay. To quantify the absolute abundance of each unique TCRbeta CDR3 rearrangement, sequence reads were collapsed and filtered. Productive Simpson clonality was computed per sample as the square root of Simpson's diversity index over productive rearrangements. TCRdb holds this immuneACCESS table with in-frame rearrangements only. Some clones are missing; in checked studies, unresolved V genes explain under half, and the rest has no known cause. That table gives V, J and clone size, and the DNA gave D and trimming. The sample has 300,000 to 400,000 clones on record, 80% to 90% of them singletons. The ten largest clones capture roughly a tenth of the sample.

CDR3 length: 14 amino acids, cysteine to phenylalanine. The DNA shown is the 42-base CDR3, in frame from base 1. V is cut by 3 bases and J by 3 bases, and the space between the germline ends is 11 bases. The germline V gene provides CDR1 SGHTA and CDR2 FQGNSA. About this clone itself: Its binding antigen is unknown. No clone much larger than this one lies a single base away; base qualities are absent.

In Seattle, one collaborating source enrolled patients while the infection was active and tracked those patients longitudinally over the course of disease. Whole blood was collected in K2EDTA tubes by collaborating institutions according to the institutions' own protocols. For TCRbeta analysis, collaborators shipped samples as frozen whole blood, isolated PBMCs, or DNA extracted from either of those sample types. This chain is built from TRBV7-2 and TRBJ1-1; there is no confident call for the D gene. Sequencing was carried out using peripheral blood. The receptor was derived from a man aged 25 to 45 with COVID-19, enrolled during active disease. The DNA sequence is TGTGCCAGCAGCTTTACAACCCCTTACACTGAAGCTTTCTTT. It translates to CASSFTTPYTEAFF.